The rows below give T cell receptor beta chains drawn from one sample of a study of blood T cell repertoires in COVID-19. Repertoires were generated with immunoSEQ multiplex PCR, while TCRdb's copy carries only in-frame clones and drops some. The table has fewer than 130,000 clones, roughly 72% seen once. Sequenced input: peripheral blood. These receptors originate from a man older than 75 with acute or convalescent COVID-19. The CDR3 runs from the conserved cysteine through the conserved F or W. The D gene is left open where the match is weak. The size field is filled for only some rows; it gives once, few, many or a size class.

v_call: TRBV27; j_call: TRBJ1-2; d_call: TRBD1; clone_size: NA; cdr3_nt: TGTGCCAGCCGACTTACAGGGGTCCGGGATGGCTACACCTTC; cdr3_aa: CASRLTGVRDGYTF
v_call: TRBV9; j_call: TRBJ2-1; d_call: TRBD1; clone_size: NA; cdr3_nt: TGTGCCAGCAACTTTCCGGGACAGGGGGCCGGACGGGATCCCAATGAGCAGTTCTTC; cdr3_aa: CASNFPGQGAGRDPNEQFF
v_call: TRBV7-3; j_call: TRBJ2-1; d_call: NA; clone_size: NA; cdr3_nt: TGTGCCAGCAGCCCAAGCCTCCGGGACTCCCACCACAATGAGCAGTTCTTC; cdr3_aa: CASSPSLRDSHHNEQFF
v_call: TRBV27; j_call: TRBJ2-7; d_call: TRBD2; clone_size: NA; cdr3_nt: TGTGCCAGCAGTTCCCTAGGGTTCCCCGGCGGGAGCGACGAGCAGTACTTC; cdr3_aa: CASSSLGFPGGSDEQYF
v_call: TRBV13; j_call: TRBJ1-1; d_call: TRBD1; clone_size: once; cdr3_nt: TGTGCCAGCAGCCCCCGGACAGGGAAGAGTCCTGAAGCTTTCTTT; cdr3_aa: CASSPRTGKSPEAFF
v_call: TRBV30; j_call: TRBJ2-1; d_call: TRBD2; clone_size: NA; cdr3_nt: TGTGCCTGGAGTGTAAGTAGCGGGACCTACAATGAGCAGTTCTTC; cdr3_aa: CAWSVSSGTYNEQFF
v_call: TRBV7-2; j_call: TRBJ2-1; d_call: TRBD2; clone_size: NA; cdr3_nt: TGTGCCAGCAGTACACACGCGGGAGGCGCCTACAATGAGCAGTTCTTC; cdr3_aa: CASSTHAGGAYNEQFF
v_call: TRBV7-2; j_call: TRBJ2-7; d_call: NA; clone_size: NA; cdr3_nt: TGTGCCAGCAGCTTAGCGGGAGCCTACGAGCAGTACTTC; cdr3_aa: CASSLAGAYEQYF
v_call: TRBV9; j_call: TRBJ2-7; d_call: NA; clone_size: few; cdr3_nt: TGTGCCAGCAGCGCGGGACTGAACTACGAGCAGTACTTC; cdr3_aa: CASSAGLNYEQYF
v_call: TRBV7-2; j_call: TRBJ1-5; d_call: NA; clone_size: NA; cdr3_nt: TGTGCCAGCAGCGCCGGGGGTGGGCAGGGACTGGTAACGCCCCAGCATTTT; cdr3_aa: CASSAGGGQGLVTPQHF